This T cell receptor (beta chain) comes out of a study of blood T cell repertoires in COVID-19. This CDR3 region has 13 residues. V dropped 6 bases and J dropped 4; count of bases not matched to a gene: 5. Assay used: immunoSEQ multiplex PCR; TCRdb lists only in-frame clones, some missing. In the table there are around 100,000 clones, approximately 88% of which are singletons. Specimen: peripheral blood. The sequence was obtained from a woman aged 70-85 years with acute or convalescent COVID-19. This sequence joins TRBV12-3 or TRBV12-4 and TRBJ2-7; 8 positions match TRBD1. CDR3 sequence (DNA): TGTGCCAGCAGCGACAGGGGTGGGTACGAGCAGTACTTC. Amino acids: CASSDRGGYEQYF.